A single sample gave rise to the 20 T cell receptor beta chains below, sequenced in a study of blood T cell repertoires in COVID-19. Profiling relied on immunoSEQ multiplex PCR, and the TCRdb table lists in-frame clones only, not all of them. The sample has about 370,000 clones, 89% seen once. The sequencing sample was made of PBMCs or T cells enriched from blood (not recorded which). These receptor sequences come from a woman aged 25 to 39 who had recovered from COVID-19.

CDR3 sequence reads: CASSEVRGISEQYF. For the CDR3, the DNA is TGTGCCAGCAGTGAAGTCAGGGGGATAAGCGAGCAGTACTTC. The chain carries TRBV6-1 and TRBJ2-7; 7 nucleotides agree with TRBD1. This CDR3 has 14 residues. V dropped 1 base and J dropped 6; count of bases not matched to a gene: 6. Looked up from germline, CDR1 is MNHNS and CDR2 is SASEGT.

This chain connects TRBV29-1 to TRBJ1-2; a possible D gene is TRBD1 (5 bases). V was clipped by 4 bases and J by 0 bases, with 12 bases between them. The CDR3 contains 14 residues. Per germline, CDR1 SQVTM and CDR2 ANQGSEA. Here the CDR3 reads CSVGPDTTNYGYTF. CDR3 coding DNA: TGCAGCGTTGGGCCGGACACGACTAACTATGGCTACACCTTC.

The chain combines TRBV5-4 with TRBJ2-7; D is perhaps TRBD2 (6 bases). Germline V gene data show CDR1 as SGHNT and CDR2 as YYREEE (reference sequence). V lost 4 bases and J 2 bases, leaving 13 bases between the germline ends. The CDR3 extends over 14 amino acids. DNA of the CDR3: TGTGCCAGCAGCGCGGGACCGACGGCCTACGAGCAGTACTTC. Its translation is CASSAGPTAYEQYF.

The V call is TRBV18, the J call TRBJ2-5; tentatively, D is TRBD1 (7 bases). The V end was cut by 3 bases, the J end by 2 bases, with 13 bases between. Germline CDR1 is KGHSH and CDR2 is LQKENI. The CDR3 spans 15 residues. CDR3 in amino acids: CASSPRRDSQETQYF. As DNA, the CDR3 is TGTGCCAGCTCACCGCGGAGGGACAGTCAAGAGACCCAGTACTTC.

CDR3 protein: CASSLDRTVGFF. CDR3 nucleotide sequence: TGTGCCAGCAGCTTAGATCGGACAGTGGGGTTCTTC. The chain combines TRBV11-2 with TRBJ2-1; maybe TRBD1 (6 bases). There are 12 residues in the CDR3. CDR1 is SGHAT, CDR2 FQNNGV, per germline. The V and J ends lost 0 bases and 15 bases respectively, with 12 bases between them. Full variable domain (rest looked up from reference TRBV11-2 and TRBJ2-1): EAGVAQSPRYKIIEKRQSVAFWCNPISGHATLYWYQQILGQGPKLLIQFQNNGVVDDSQLPKDRFSAERLKGVDSTLKIQPAKLEDSAVYLCASSLDRTVGFFGPGTRLTVL.

V is TRBV5-1 and J is TRBJ1-6; D possibly corresponds to TRBD1 (6 bases). Germline V CDR1 and CDR2: SGHRS, YFSETQ. CDR3 length: 15 residues. V was shortened by 6 bases and J by 7 bases, with 17 bases between the two germline ends. The CDR3: CASTEWGHGNSPLHF. For the CDR3, the DNA is TGCGCCAGCACCGAGTGGGGACATGGAAATTCACCCCTCCACTTT.

The chain joins TRBV6-6 to TRBJ2-2, with 14 nucleotides matching TRBD2. Trimming cost V 5 bases and J 7 bases; bases outside gene matches: 9. The CDR3 runs 17 residues. Germline V CDR1 and CDR2: MNHNY, SVGAGI (reference sequence). The CDR3 loop is CASSPSGTSGGVGELFF. In nucleotides, the CDR3 is TGTGCCAGCAGTCCCTCCGGGACTAGCGGGGGCGTCGGGGAGCTGTTTTTT.

V and J are TRBV5-4 and TRBJ2-4; TRBD2 might be the D (7 bases). The CDR3 loop spans 13 amino acids. Between the trimmed V and J ends, which lost 4 bases and 5 bases, there was a span of 10 bases. The germline V gene encodes CDR1 SGHNT and CDR2 YYREEE (reference sequence). The CDR3 spells CASSGGAENIQYF. CDR3 coding DNA: TGTGCCAGCAGCGGGGGGGCCGAAAACATTCAGTACTTC.

J is TRBJ2-3 and V is TRBV19; 12 nucleotides match TRBD2. This CDR3 is 16 amino acids long. Unmatched junction bases numbered 9, after V lost 5 bases and J lost 6 bases. Germline CDR1 is LNHDA and CDR2 is SQIVND (reference sequence). The CDR3 nucleotides are TGTGCCAGTAGTCCCGAGACTAGCGGGAGTGGCGATACGCAGTATTTT. Amino acids: CASSPETSGSGDTQYF.

This clone came up once. The V gene is TRBV5-4, the J gene TRBJ1-2; 10 nucleotides line up with TRBD1. The CDR3 is 15 residues long. Losses at the gene ends were 6 bases for V and 7 bases for J; bases not matched to a gene: 12. Per the germline V gene, CDR1 is SGHNT and CDR2 is YYREEE (reference sequence). The CDR3 here is CASTHQRTGGIGYTF. The CDR3 region has the DNA TGTGCCAGCACCCACCAAAGGACAGGGGGGATTGGCTACACCTTC.

The CDR3 sequence: CASSQGTNGYTF. The CDR3 DNA reads as TGTGCCAGCAGCCAGGGTACCAATGGCTACACCTTC. This chain joins TRBV5-6 and TRBJ1-2, with D maybe TRBD1 (5 bases). CDR1 and CDR2 from the germline V gene are SGHDT and YYEEEE. The germline V and J ends were trimmed by 4 bases and 6 bases, with 10 bases remaining between them. This CDR3 region has 12 residues.

The chain joins TRBV4-1 to TRBJ1-2, with D tentatively TRBD1 (6 bases). V was trimmed by 3 bases and J by 6 bases, leaving 14 bases between them. CDR3 length: 14 residues. CDR1 MGHRA and CDR2 YSYEKL come from the germline V gene. CDR3 coding DNA: TGCGCCAGCAGCCACGACCAGGGGACTAATGGCTACACCTTC. Translated, it gives CASSHDQGTNGYTF.

This chain joins TRBV7-8 and TRBJ2-7; possible D gene TRBD1, 6 bases. V lost 5 bases, J lost 2 bases, and 10 bases lay in between. CDR1 and CDR2 from the germline V gene are SGHVS and FQNEAQ. The CDR3 sequence is 13 residues long. The CDR3 coding sequence is TGTGCCAGCAGCAAAGGACAGACCTACGAGCAGTACTTC. Translated, it gives CASSKGQTYEQYF.

J is TRBJ1-2 and V is TRBV18, with D unresolved. Germline V gene lookup returns CDR1 KGHSH and CDR2 LQKENI. Between the trimmed V and J ends, which lost 2 bases and 6 bases, there was a span of 16 bases. This CDR3 has 15 residues. The CDR3 sequence is CASSPMRAMLDGYTF. CDR3 coding DNA: TGTGCCAGCTCACCAATGAGGGCCATGTTAGATGGCTACACCTTC.

The V call is TRBV30, the J call TRBJ1-6, with D possibly TRBD1 on 5 matching bases. Looked up from germline, CDR1 is GTSNPN and CDR2 is SVGIG (reference sequence). The CDR3 consists of 13 residues. Between the trimmed V and J ends, which lost 4 bases and 10 bases, there was a span of 14 bases. The CDR3 sequence is CAWKGMTGSPLHF. CDR3 DNA: TGTGCCTGGAAGGGGATGACCGGATCACCCCTCCACTTT.

Regarding this clone: A read error may produce the germline difference seen at one junction end. The chain has TRBV12-3 or TRBV12-4 and TRBJ2-2; D is tentatively TRBD1 or TRBD2 (5 bases each). The CDR3 extends over 12 amino acids. The CDR3: CASRGATGELFF. The CDR3 nucleotides read TGTGCTAGCAGAGGGGCCACCGGGGAGCTGTTTTTT.

The rearrangement links TRBV12-3 or TRBV12-4 to TRBJ1-1, with a tentative D call TRBD1 (6 bases). Trimming took 6 bases from V and 8 from J, leaving 13 bases between them. The CDR3 length is 12 residues. In DNA, the CDR3 is TGTGCCAGCAGAGGGACATCTCCAGAAGCTTTCTTT. This translates into CASRGTSPEAFF.

This clone was observed a handful of times. The V call is TRBV5-1, the J call TRBJ1-2; TRBD1 is a possible D gene (5 bases). Germline CDR1 is SGHRS and CDR2 is YFSETQ. This CDR3 is built from 15 residues. V lost 2 bases to trimming and J lost 7 bases, with 18 bases between them. DNA of the CDR3: TGCGCCAGCAGCTTTGGGGGGAGCCAACCCCGTGGCTACACCTTC. Protein: CASSFGGSQPRGYTF.

V is TRBV7-9 and J is TRBJ2-3, with 9 bases aligning to TRBD1. The CDR3 is 15 amino acids. CDR1 SEHNR and CDR2 FQNEAQ come from the germline V gene (reference sequence). Trimming took 4 bases from V and 5 from J; bases not matched to a gene: 7. This chain's CDR3 is CASSWGDRDEDTQYF. The CDR3, as DNA: TGTGCCAGCAGCTGGGGGGACAGGGATGAAGATACGCAGTATTTT.

The genes are TRBV12-3 or TRBV12-4 and TRBJ2-2; no clear D. The V end was cut by 2 bases, the J end by 8 bases, with 6 bases between. The CDR3 runs to 12 residues. CDR3 residues: CASSLRLGELFF. The CDR3 DNA follows: TGTGCCAGCAGTTTACGGTTAGGGGAGCTGTTTTTT.